This T cell receptor beta chain was observed in a study of molecular identifiers for immune sequencing clone quantification. General study findings and limits: Effector cells kept over 98% of their molecules in clones above 20 RNA copies, while naive cells kept under 1% there.

Each library that profiled naive CD8 cells came from roughly 20,000 to 1,000,000 sorted cells with 10%, 30% or 50% RNA. The authors gated naive CD8 T cells as CD8+CD4-CCR7+CD45RA+ for sorting. TCRdb reanalysed the PCR reads using MiXCR and keeps one entry per CDR3 protein. The data hold thousands of distinct CDR3 sequences, with around 33% observed a single time. Concerning this clonotype itself: Its target is unknown.

The sequencing sample was made of naive CD8+ T cells from blood, with Jurkat cell RNA spiked in. Subset defined: FACS-sorted CD8+CD4-CCR7+CD45RA+ naive T cells. This TCR was recovered from a human donor in good health. Some libraries in this study had Jurkat cell RNA spiked in.

CDR3 coding DNA: TGTGCCAGCAGAGGGGTCCCGGCAGATACGCAGTATTTT. Translated, it gives CASRGVPADTQYF. This chain joins TRBV27 and TRBJ2-3; the D gene is possibly TRBD1 (5 bases). V was clipped by 6 bases and J by 4 bases, with 11 bases between them. The CDR3 is 13 residues long. CDR1 is MNHEY, CDR2 SMNVEV, per germline (reference sequence).